The next 2 T cell receptor beta chains were all read from a single sample in a study of blood T cell repertoires in COVID-19. Repertoires were generated with immunoSEQ multiplex PCR, while TCRdb's copy carries only in-frame clones and drops some. The sample consists of 90,000 to 100,000 clones, over 70% of them appearing once. Specimen: peripheral blood. All receptors come from a man in his fifties or sixties with acute or convalescent COVID-19.

V and J are TRBV18 and TRBJ1-4, with 7 bases fitting TRBD1. The length of the CDR3 is 14 residues. CDR1 is KGHSH, CDR2 LQKENI, per germline. Trimming cost V 6 bases and J 5 bases; bases outside gene matches: 6. CDR3 amino acids: CASSGTAPNEKLFF. The CDR3, as DNA: TGTGCCAGCTCGGGGACAGCCCCGAATGAAAAACTGTTTTTT.

This chain connects TRBV5-5 to TRBJ1-2; 8 nucleotides align to TRBD1. Looked up from germline, CDR1 is SGHKS and CDR2 is YYEKEE (reference sequence). The trim removed 7 bases at V and 6 bases at J, leaving 14 bases unmatched. This CDR3 has 15 amino acids. CDR3 residues: CASLATGGWKDGYTF. The CDR3 DNA reads as TGTGCCAGCTTAGCAACAGGGGGATGGAAGGATGGCTACACCTTC.